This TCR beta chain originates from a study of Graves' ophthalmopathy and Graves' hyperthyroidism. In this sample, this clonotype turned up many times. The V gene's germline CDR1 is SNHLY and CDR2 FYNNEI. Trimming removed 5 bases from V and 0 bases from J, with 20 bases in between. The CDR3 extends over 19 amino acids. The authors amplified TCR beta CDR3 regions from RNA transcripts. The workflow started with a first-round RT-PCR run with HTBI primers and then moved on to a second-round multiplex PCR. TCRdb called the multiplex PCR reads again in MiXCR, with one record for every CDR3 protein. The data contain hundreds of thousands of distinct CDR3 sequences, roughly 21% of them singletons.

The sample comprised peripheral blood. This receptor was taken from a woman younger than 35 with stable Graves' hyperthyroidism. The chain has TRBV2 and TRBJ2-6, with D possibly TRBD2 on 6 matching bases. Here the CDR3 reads CASSLLWDSRISGANVLTF. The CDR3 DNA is TGTGCCAGCAGTCTTTTGTGGGACTCAAGAATCTCTGGGGCCAACGTCCTGACTTTC.